The 11 T cell receptor beta chains listed next were all sequenced from one sample in a study of T cell clonality in common variable immunodeficiency. TCRdb's table, derived via immunoSEQ multiplex PCR, lists solely in-frame clones and lacks some. The data show 55,000 or so clones, with none appearing a single time. What was sequenced was peripheral blood mononuclear cells. The receptors stem from a person aged 18 to 70 in good health.

The table lists this clone with many counts. The DNA ends 3 residues before the CDR3 does, and the rest of the CDR3 is filled in from the germline J gene. This chain uses TRBV7-9 with TRBJ2-2; D remains ambiguous. This CDR3 region has 15 residues. CDR1 and CDR2 (germline): SEHNR, FQNEAQ (reference sequence). Trimming pared 2 bases from V and 0 bases from J, leaving 7 bases between. The sequenced CDR3 bases are TGTGCCAGCAGCTTAAATGCAGCGAACACCGGGGAG. Translation gives CASSLNAANTGE. The entire CDR3 protein reads CASSLNAANTGELFF.

This clone was counted at least ten times. With the read ending 3 residues before the CDR3 end, the germline J gene is used to fill in that end. The rearrangement joins TRBV6-2 or TRBV6-3 to TRBJ2-7, with D maybe TRBD2 (5 bases). Trimming pared 0 bases from V and 6 bases from J, leaving 12 bases between. Germline lookup yields CDR1 MNHEY and CDR2 SVGEGT. This CDR3 is 14 amino acids long. This chain's CDR3 is CASSYSASSAEQYF. CDR3 DNA (partial): TGTGCCAGCAGTTACTCAGCTAGCTCTGCCGAG.

This clone was picked up many times. The read terminates 3 residues before the CDR3 end, so the remaining end is supplied by the germline J gene. V gene TRBV5-1 combines with J gene TRBJ2-2, with 11 bases identical to TRBD1. The germline gives CDR1 SGHRS, CDR2 YFSETQ. V was clipped by 4 bases and J by 7 bases; unmatched bases: 9. This CDR3 has 16 amino acids. This CDR3 reads CASSPSDRGRGGELFF. The CDR3 bases that were read are TGCGCCAGCAGCCCTTCGGACAGGGGGCGAGGCGGGGAG.

This clone was seen many times. The read falls 3 residues short of the CDR3 end, and the missing part is taken from the germline J gene. V usage is TRBV6-4 and J usage is TRBJ2-1, with D tentatively TRBD2 (6 bases). The CDR3 is 12 amino acids. Trimming removed 6 bases from V and 9 bases from J, with 12 bases in between. The germline V gene has CDR1 MRHNA and CDR2 SNTAGT. CDR3 loop: CASSLEAGEQFF. The DNA read from the CDR3 is TGTGCCAGCAGCCTTGAAGCGGGTGAG.

This clone was found many times. The read gets to within 3 residues of the CDR3 end, and the germline J gene fills in the rest. V is TRBV6-2 or TRBV6-3 and J is TRBJ1-2, with D perhaps matching TRBD1 (6 bases). This CDR3 is built from 14 residues. Germline CDR1 MNHEY, CDR2 SVGEGT. V lost 3 bases, J lost 3 bases, and 11 bases lay in between. The CDR3: CASSYLDSDYGYTF. The covered CDR3 bases are TGTGCCAGCAGTTATTTGGACAGTGACTATGGC.

This clone was detected a few times. The read stops 3 residues short of the end of the CDR3; the missing end is completed from the germline J gene. The chain is built from TRBV19 and TRBJ2-5, with TRBD1 identical over 10 bases. Germline V gene data show CDR1 as LNHDA and CDR2 as SQIVND (reference sequence). The J segment lost 4 bases and the V segment lost 1 base, leaving 3 bases of the junction unmatched. The CDR3 consists of 15 residues. This CDR3 reads CASSIGTGGRETQYF. The covered CDR3 bases are TGTGCCAGTAGTATAGGGACAGGGGGACGAGAGACC.

This clone showed up many times. The covered CDR3 bases are TGTGCCAGCAGTGTGGGACTAGCGGGAAGTGGAAATGAG. Protein: CASSVGLAGSGNE. The entire CDR3 reads CASSVGLAGSGNEQFF. This rearrangement joins TRBV6-1 to TRBJ2-1; 13 nucleotides line up with TRBD2. The read ends 3 residues early relative to the CDR3; the germline J gene fills the gap. Germline V gene lookup returns CDR1 MNHNS and CDR2 SASEGT. The V gene end was trimmed by 4 bases and the J gene end by 7 bases; junction bases not matched to a gene: 7. The CDR3 sequence is 16 residues long.

The table lists this clone with a few counts. The read terminates 3 residues before the CDR3 end, so the remaining end is supplied by the germline J gene. This chain connects TRBV7-8 to TRBJ1-3; TRBD1 aligns across 9 bases. Germline CDR1 is SGHVS and CDR2 is FQNEAQ. The CDR3 sequence is 18 residues long. Trimming cost V 4 bases and J 4 bases; bases outside gene matches: 14. The CDR3 protein is CASSYSPTGTGTGNTIYF. CDR3 bases read: TGTGCCAGCAGCTACTCTCCCACCGGGACAGGGACAGGAAACACC.

At least ten counts were recorded for this clone. The read stops 3 residues short of the end of the CDR3; the missing end is completed from the germline J gene. V gene TRBV5-6 combines with J gene TRBJ1-1; 7 bases are a match to TRBD1. This CDR3 is 15 amino acids long. The ends lost 3 bases at V and 1 base at J; junction bases unmatched: 6. Germline lookup yields CDR1 SGHDT and CDR2 YYEEEE. Incomplete CDR3 DNA: TGTGCCAGCAGCTCTCAACAGGGGCCGAACACTGAA. The encoded protein is CASSSQQGPNTE. The complete CDR3 protein is CASSSQQGPNTEAFF.

There are a few counts of this clone. The read ends 3 residues early relative to the CDR3; the germline J gene fills the gap. V usage is TRBV2 and J usage is TRBJ2-1, with 7 nucleotides matching TRBD1. This CDR3 has 13 residues. Trimming at V came to 6 bases and at J to 3 bases, leaving 2 bases not matched to a gene. Germline V gene data show CDR1 as SNHLY and CDR2 as FYNNEI. Partial CDR3 DNA: TGTGCCAGCAGCGGACAGGTCTACAATGAG. Translated, it gives CASSGQVYNE. The CDR3 in its entirety is CASSGQVYNEQFF.

This clone has ten or more counts. The CDR3 end falls 3 residues outside the read, so it is completed with the germline J gene. The chain employs TRBV7-8 and TRBJ1-2; TRBD1 is a possible D gene (6 bases). Trimming took off 7 bases at V and 0 bases at J, with 12 bases between the two ends. This CDR3 has 14 residues. Germline V gene lookup returns CDR1 SGHVS and CDR2 FQNEAQ. CDR3 amino acids: CASTRDTPNYGYTF. The DNA read from the CDR3 is TGTGCCAGCACCAGGGACACCCCTAACTATGGC.